The clone carrying this T cell receptor (beta chain) has at least ten counts. The antigen is undetermined. The V and J ends lost 5 bases and 2 bases respectively, with 16 bases between them. CDR1 is SQVTM and CDR2 is ANQGSEA in the germline V gene. This CDR3 comprises 14 residues. The data are from a study of beta chain features in type 1 diabetes. Study findings and constraints: Shorter TCRB CDR3s, moderately but significantly so, marked every one of the four CD4+ subsets in Type 1 diabetes patients. Among type 1 diabetes patients, VDJ junctions had fewer insertions and more deletions.

CD45RO/CCR7/CD25/CD127/CD95/CD27 separated CD4+ naive, central memory, regulatory and stem cell-like memory cells by sorting. Post-sort purity exceeded 95% for all sorted populations. The authors reverse transcribed all of the isolated RNA, so sequencing captured expressed TCRB transcripts. Clones were read by immunoSEQ multiplex PCR, and TCRdb kept only the in-frame ones, dropping some. This table has 120,000 to 150,000 clones, around 13% appearing once. This receptor was taken from a man younger than 35 with type 1 diabetes. Sequencing was done on a sample of central memory CD4+ T cells from blood. The genes are TRBV29-1 and TRBJ2-7; either TRBD1 or TRBD2 may fit D (5 bases each). CDR3 region: CSVSNGAGPYEQYF. In nucleotides, the CDR3 is TGCAGCGTTTCTAACGGGGCCGGGCCCTACGAGCAGTACTTC.